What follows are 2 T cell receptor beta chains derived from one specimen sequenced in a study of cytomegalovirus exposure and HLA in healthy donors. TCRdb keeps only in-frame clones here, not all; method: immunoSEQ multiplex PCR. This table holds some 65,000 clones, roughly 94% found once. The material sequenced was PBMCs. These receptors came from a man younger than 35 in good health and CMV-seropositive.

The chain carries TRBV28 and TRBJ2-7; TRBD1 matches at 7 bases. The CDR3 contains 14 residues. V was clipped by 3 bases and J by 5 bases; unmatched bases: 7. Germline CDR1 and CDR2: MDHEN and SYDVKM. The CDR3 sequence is CASSLGTARNEQYF. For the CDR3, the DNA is TGTGCCAGCAGTTTGGGGACAGCAAGAAACGAGCAGTACTTC.

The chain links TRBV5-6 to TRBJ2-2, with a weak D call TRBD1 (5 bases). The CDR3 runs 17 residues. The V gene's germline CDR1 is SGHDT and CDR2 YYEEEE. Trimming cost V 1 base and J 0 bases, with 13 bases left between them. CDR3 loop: CASSLIVRTPNTGELFF. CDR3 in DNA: TGTGCCAGCAGCTTGATAGTTCGGACACCGAACACCGGGGAGCTGTTTTTT.